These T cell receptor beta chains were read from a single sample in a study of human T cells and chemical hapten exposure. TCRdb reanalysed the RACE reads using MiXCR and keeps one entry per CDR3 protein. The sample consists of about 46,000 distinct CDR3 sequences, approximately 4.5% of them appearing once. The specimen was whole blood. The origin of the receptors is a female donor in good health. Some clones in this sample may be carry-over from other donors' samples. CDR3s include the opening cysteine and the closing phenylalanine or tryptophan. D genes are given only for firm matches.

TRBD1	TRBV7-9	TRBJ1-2	CATEGTGGSYGYTF
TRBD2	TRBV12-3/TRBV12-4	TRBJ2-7	CASSFSGGAYEQYF
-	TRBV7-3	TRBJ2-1	CASSLVSGGLYNEQFF
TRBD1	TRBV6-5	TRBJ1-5	CASSRGGTGGNQPQHF
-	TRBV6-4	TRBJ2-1	CASSAYNEQFF
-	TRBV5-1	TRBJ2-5	CASKQATIQETQYF
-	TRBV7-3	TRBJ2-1	CASSSWGSPNAYNEQFF
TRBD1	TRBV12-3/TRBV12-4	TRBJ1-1	CASSLGGTGARSTEAFF
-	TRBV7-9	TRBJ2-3	CASLPVPQYF
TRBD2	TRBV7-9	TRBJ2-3	CASSQRGTSSTDTQYF
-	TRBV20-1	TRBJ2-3	CSAEYHAATQYF
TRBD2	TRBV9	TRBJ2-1	CASSVDSGGVRGNEQFF
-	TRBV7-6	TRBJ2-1	CASSARGSQPYNEQFF
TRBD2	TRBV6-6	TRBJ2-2	CASIKAGSTNTGELFF
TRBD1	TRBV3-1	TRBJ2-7	CASSPWDRGSDEQYF
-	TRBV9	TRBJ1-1	CASSVGEHTEAFF
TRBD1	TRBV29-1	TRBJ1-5	CSVAGTADSNQPQHF
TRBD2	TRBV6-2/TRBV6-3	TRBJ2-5	CASSYGGGETQYF
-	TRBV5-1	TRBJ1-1	CASSLDDVAEAFF
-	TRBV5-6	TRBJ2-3	CASSLAYRTQYF
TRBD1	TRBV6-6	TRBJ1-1	CASSPTTGVNTEAFF
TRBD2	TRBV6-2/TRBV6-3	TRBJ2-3	CASTRLAGDTQYF
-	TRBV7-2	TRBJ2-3	CASSLVPSAGTGTDTQYF
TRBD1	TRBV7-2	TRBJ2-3	CASSLALKGAGDTQYF
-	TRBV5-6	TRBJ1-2	CASSKWRINYGYTF
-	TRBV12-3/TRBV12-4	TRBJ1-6	CASSRDRLAYNSPLHF
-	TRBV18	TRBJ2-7	CASSPPPVGRYSYEQYF
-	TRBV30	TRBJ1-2	CAWSVRQGSGGYTF
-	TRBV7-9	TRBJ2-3	CASSFTVSTDTQYF
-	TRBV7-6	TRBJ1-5	CASSGDHTGGQPQHF
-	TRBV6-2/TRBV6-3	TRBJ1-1	CASSPHGVEGSTEAFF
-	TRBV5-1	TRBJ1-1	CASSGDGIMNTEAFF
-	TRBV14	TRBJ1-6	CASSQVGQSLNSPLHF
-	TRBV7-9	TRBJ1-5	CASSLGTENQPQHF
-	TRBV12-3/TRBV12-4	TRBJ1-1	CASRHAEGGFF
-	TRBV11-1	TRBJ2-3	CASSGGGGRTDTQYF
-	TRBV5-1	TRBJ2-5	CASSSGVQETQYF
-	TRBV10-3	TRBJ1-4	CAIGLGEKLFF
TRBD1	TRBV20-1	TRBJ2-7	CSARPNAGTGGATYHEQYF
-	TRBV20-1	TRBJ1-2	CSARAEDSLNYGYTF
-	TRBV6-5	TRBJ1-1	CASSRREAQGANTEAFF
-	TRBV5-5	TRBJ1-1	CASSARMNTEAFF
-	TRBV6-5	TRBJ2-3	CATRWGTSTDTQYF
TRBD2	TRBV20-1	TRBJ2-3	CSARTSGSTDTQYF
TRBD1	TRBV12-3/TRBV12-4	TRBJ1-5	CASSFSTGGGNQPQHF
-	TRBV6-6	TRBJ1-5	CASMVDGSNQPQHF
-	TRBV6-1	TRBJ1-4	CASSEGGSSGNEKLFF
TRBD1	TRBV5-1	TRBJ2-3	CASSSTGATQYF
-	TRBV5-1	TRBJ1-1	CASSLQGRGEAFF
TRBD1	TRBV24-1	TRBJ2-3	CATQGGTDTQYF
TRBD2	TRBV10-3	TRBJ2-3	CAISESSGVSTDTQYF
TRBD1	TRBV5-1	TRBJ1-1	CASILIMPPGQVTNTEAFF
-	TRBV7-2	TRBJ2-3	CASSFLTDTQYF